This section outlines one T cell receptor (beta chain) sequence together with its context. Its antigen is currently unknown. These data are taken from a study of radiotherapy plus CTLA-4 blockade in lung cancer. The germline CDR1 and CDR2 sequences are MNHNS and SASEGT. CDR3 size: 15 residues. The V end was cut by 4 bases, the J end by 9 bases, with 16 bases between. Study-level points and caveats: Radiotherapy was combined with ipilimumab, and tumor-derived TCR clones then expanded in blood.

TCRdb's copy holds only in-frame clones and misses some; the assay was immunoSEQ multiplex PCR. The table lists approximately 80,000 clones, 70% to 85% of them singletons, with 0.79% in the top ten. The chain joins TRBV6-1 to TRBJ1-6; a weak D match, TRBD1 (5 bases). This sequence was found in a human donor with non-small cell lung cancer who had stable disease on radiotherapy plus ipilimumab. The input for sequencing was peripheral blood, taken from a patient treated with radiotherapy plus ipilimumab. The CDR3 bases are TGTGCCAGCAGTGGGAGGGCAGGGAGGAGTTCACCCCTCCACTTT. It specifies CASSGRAGRSSPLHF.